This T cell receptor beta chain was identified in a study of T cells expressing NK-cell markers. Germline V gene sequence: CDR1 LNHDA, CDR2 SQIVND (reference sequence). This CDR3 region has 14 residues. Reprocessing the 5' RACE reads, TCRdb reports a single entry for every CDR3 protein and omits DNA. The specimen's table records around 140,000 distinct CDR3 sequences. The TCR comes from a man aged 18 to 30 in good health. The source material was blood T cells: a sorted CD56 or NKG2C T cell subset, CD4+ or CD8+ T cells, or bulk PBMC T cells (not recorded which). The chain uses TRBV19 and TRBJ2-7; the D call of TRBD1 rests on TCRdb alone, since no DNA is present to check it. The CDR3 sequence is CASTPGPLPYEQYF.